This entry lists 32 T cell receptor beta chains sequenced from one sample in a study of T-cell memory formation after mild COVID-19. TCRdb re-derived calls from the 5' RACE reads in MiXCR, one entry per CDR3 protein. This sample yields hundreds of thousands of distinct CDR3 sequences, of which more than 15% are seen a single time; 9.5% to 15% belongs to the top ten. Input material: PBMCs or a T cell subset sorted from them (not recorded which). These receptors were obtained from an adult woman who had mild COVID-19 (a few samples of this study predate the infection). Cell type and time point are not known.

This clonotype was seen a handful of times. This chain joins TRBV4-1 and TRBJ2-1, with D hard to call. The CDR3 length is 16 residues. CDR1 is MGHRA and CDR2 is YSYEKL in the germline V gene. Trimming shortened V by 0 bases and J by 6 bases, and 15 bases separated the two germline ends. As DNA, the CDR3 is TGCGCCAGCAGCCAAGATGGCACCCGCATCACCAATGAGCAGTTCTTC. This translates into CASSQDGTRITNEQFF.

The J gene is TRBJ2-7, the V gene TRBV7-9; TRBD1 agrees at 8 bases. The germline gives CDR1 SEHNR, CDR2 FQNEAQ (reference sequence). J lost 0 bases, V lost 4 bases, and 11 bases had no gene match. This CDR3 is built from 17 residues. DNA of the CDR3: TGTGCCAGCAGCTCAGGACAGGGCGGCGGATACTCCTACGAGCAGTACTTC. This sequence encodes CASSSGQGGGYSYEQYF.

The table lists this clonotype with a few counts. CDR3 region: CASSPGVDSQPQHF. In nucleotides, the CDR3 is TGCGCCAGCAGCCCTGGAGTGGACAGCCAGCCCCAGCATTTT. This chain joins TRBV5-1 and TRBJ1-5; TRBD1 is a possible D gene (6 bases). Trimming stripped 4 bases from V and 7 bases from J, with 15 bases between. This CDR3 spans 14 amino acids. Germline loops: CDR1 SGHRS, CDR2 YFSETQ.

J is TRBJ1-3 and V is TRBV3-1; 7 nucleotides line up with TRBD1. J gave up 2 bases and V 1 base, and 2 bases lay outside the gene matches. From germline, CDR1 is LGHDT and CDR2 YNNKEL (reference sequence). The CDR3 has 15 residues. Here the CDR3 reads CASSQVRGTGNTIYF. Here the CDR3 DNA reads TGTGCCAGCAGCCAAGTCAGGGGGACTGGAAACACCATATATTTT.

The chain couples TRBV7-9 to TRBJ2-7, with D unclear. Germline CDR1 reads SEHNR; CDR2 reads FQNEAQ (reference sequence). The CDR3 has 12 amino acids. Trimming pared 5 bases from V and 6 bases from J, leaving 11 bases between. CDR3 DNA sequence: TGTGCCAGCAGCCCCACAGAGGTCGAGCAGTACTTC. Residues: CASSPTEVEQYF.

V is TRBV21-1 and J is TRBJ1-5. TRBV21-1 is a known pseudogene. The length of the CDR3 is 13 residues. CDR3 DNA sequence: TGTGCCGCGCTAGAGGCAAGCAATCAGCCCCAGCATTTT. Its protein is CAALEASNQPQHF.

V and J are TRBV3-1 and TRBJ2-1, with TRBD2 identical over 12 bases. Per germline, CDR1 LGHDT and CDR2 YNNKEL (reference sequence). The J segment lost 6 bases and the V segment lost 2 bases, leaving 2 bases of the junction unmatched. This CDR3 contains 15 residues. The CDR3 DNA follows: TGTGCCAGCAGCCAAACACTAGCGGGAGGCAATGAGCAGTTCTTC. It translates to CASSQTLAGGNEQFF.

The chain combines TRBV6-2 or TRBV6-3 with TRBJ2-7, with D maybe TRBD1 (5 bases). CDR3 length: 17 residues. The V end lost 6 bases, the J end lost 0 bases, and 21 bases lay between the germline ends. Per the germline V gene, CDR1 is MNHEY and CDR2 is SVGEGT. CDR3 in amino acids: CASSYSIGSGHSYEQYF. CDR3 nucleotide sequence: TGTGCCAGCAGCTACAGTATCGGGTCAGGGCACTCCTACGAGCAGTACTTC.

The chain uses TRBV30 and TRBJ2-1; 13 positions match TRBD2. J lost 6 bases, V lost 3 bases, and 5 bases had no gene match. The CDR3 runs 15 residues. Germline CDR1 and CDR2: GTSNPN and SVGIG (reference sequence). In nucleotides, the CDR3 is TGTGCCTGGAGCCCGAGACTAGCGGGAGGCAATGAGCAGTTCTTC. It yields the protein CAWSPRLAGGNEQFF.

This clonotype was seen more than once but under ten times. The genes are TRBV7-9 and TRBJ1-4; a possible D gene is TRBD1 (6 bases). The CDR3 runs to 16 residues. V was pared by 4 bases and J by 8 bases, with 20 bases between. Per the germline V gene, CDR1 is SEHNR and CDR2 is FQNEAQ (reference sequence). The DNA for the CDR3 is TGTGCCAGCAGCTCCGCCATGAACAGGGAAGCGGAAAAACTGTTTTTT. The encoded protein is CASSSAMNREAEKLFF.

This clonotype was found a few times. The chain couples TRBV5-5 to TRBJ1-1; D call uncertain. Trimming removed 4 bases from V and 5 bases from J, with 15 bases in between. The CDR3 contains 14 residues. The V gene's germline CDR1 is SGHKS and CDR2 YYEKEE (reference sequence). CDR3 DNA: TGTGCCAGCAGCACCCTGGAGGGTAGGACTGAAGCTTTCTTT. Amino acids: CASSTLEGRTEAFF.

This clonotype was observed a handful of times. The chain employs TRBV12-3 or TRBV12-4 and TRBJ2-7; D is perhaps TRBD1 (6 bases). V lost 2 bases, J lost 2 bases, and 10 bases lay in between. This CDR3 region has 14 residues. In DNA form, the CDR3 reads TGTGCCAGCAGTTTAACTCCAGGGGCCTACGAGCAGTACTTC. Translation gives CASSLTPGAYEQYF.

There are many counts of this clonotype. This chain joins TRBV11-2 and TRBJ2-1, with 9 bases matching TRBD2. V lost 0 bases to trimming and J lost 4 bases; unmatched junction nucleotides: 10. The germline V gene has CDR1 SGHAT and CDR2 FQNNGV. The CDR3 contains 18 residues. The CDR3 bases are TGTGCCAGCAGCTTAGATCCCCCGACTAGCGGACCTTACAATGAGCAGTTCTTC. Amino acids: CASSLDPPTSGPYNEQFF.

In DNA, the CDR3 is TGTGCCAGCAGCGGCCTACAGGGTTTCTTC. Its protein is CASSGLQGFF. This chain uses TRBV2 with TRBJ2-1; the D gene is possibly TRBD1 (6 bases). CDR3 length equals 10 residues. V was cut by 6 bases and J by 16 bases, with 13 bases left in between. CDR1 SNHLY and CDR2 FYNNEI come from the germline V gene.

At least ten counts were recorded for this clonotype. The V gene is TRBV7-2, the J gene TRBJ2-1; D remains ambiguous. The CDR3 runs 13 residues. Looked up from germline, CDR1 is SGHTA and CDR2 is FQGNSA. V lost 1 base and J 4 bases, leaving 5 bases between the germline ends. CDR3 bases: TGTGCCAGCAGCTTAGGACTTTACAATGAGCAGTTCTTC. This codes for CASSLGLYNEQFF.

This clonotype was counted a few times. The chain has TRBV3-1 and TRBJ1-3; possible D gene TRBD1, 5 bases. The CDR3 runs to 16 residues. V was shortened by 0 bases and J by 8 bases, with 17 bases between the two germline ends. The germline V gene has CDR1 LGHDT and CDR2 YNNKEL (reference sequence). CDR3 sequence (DNA): TGTGCCAGCAGCCAAGATCTCTTCCAGGGTCGGGACACCATATATTTT. Translated, it gives CASSQDLFQGRDTIYF.

The chain has TRBV5-6 and TRBJ1-2; D not certain. Germline V gene lookup returns CDR1 SGHDT and CDR2 YYEEEE. Between the trimmed V and J ends, which lost 0 bases and 8 bases, there was a span of 8 bases. The CDR3 extends over 12 amino acids. The CDR3 bases are TGTGCCAGCAGCTTGGACCGAACGGGCTACACCTTC. Protein sequence: CASSLDRTGYTF. Drawing the rest from reference TRBV5-6 and TRBJ1-2, the complete variable domain is DAGVTQSPTHLIKTRGQQVTLRCSPKSGHDTVSWYQQALGQGPQFIFQYYEEEERQRGNFPDRFSGHQFPNYSSELNVNALLLGDSALYLCASSLDRTGYTFGSGTRLTVV.

This chain uses TRBV15 with TRBJ2-1; 9 nucleotides match TRBD2. V lost 0 bases, J lost 7 bases, and 7 bases stayed unmatched. This CDR3 is built from 16 residues. Germline loops: CDR1 LNHNV, CDR2 YYDKDF (reference sequence). The CDR3 sequence is CATSRDKAGGGNEQFF. DNA for the CDR3: TGTGCCACCAGCAGAGATAAAGCGGGGGGTGGAAATGAGCAGTTCTTC.

The table lists this clonotype with a few counts. The chain has TRBV15 and TRBJ2-5; D is undetermined. Trimming stripped 3 bases from V and 4 bases from J, with 18 bases between. The CDR3 extends over 16 amino acids. Looked up from germline, CDR1 is LNHNV and CDR2 is YYDKDF (reference sequence). Here the CDR3 reads CATSRYLDPPLETQYF. The CDR3 DNA sequence: TGTGCCACCAGCAGGTACTTGGACCCACCGCTAGAGACCCAGTACTTC.

The genes are TRBV24-1 and TRBJ2-1; 7 bases match TRBD1. CDR3 size: 21 residues. Germline V gene lookup returns CDR1 KGHDR and CDR2 SFDVKD. Unmatched junction bases numbered 24, after V lost 3 bases and J lost 5 bases. The CDR3 DNA follows: TGTGCCACCAGTGATATAGGCGGCTCGCAGGGGGAATCCCAATTTAACAATGAGCAGTTCTTC. Encoded protein: CATSDIGGSQGESQFNNEQFF.

This clonotype was detected many times. J is TRBJ2-5 and V is TRBV7-2; TRBD2 agrees at 9 bases. The germline CDR1 and CDR2 sequences are SGHTA and FQGNSA. The CDR3 consists of 14 residues. Trimming at V came to 4 bases and at J to 7 bases, leaving 7 bases not matched to a gene. This CDR3 is CASSSGLAVGTQYF. The CDR3 DNA reads as TGTGCCAGCAGCTCGGGACTAGCCGTGGGGACCCAGTACTTC.

This clonotype was seen a few times. The CDR3 loop is CASSFATGVSSEQYF. CDR3 nucleotides: TGTGCCAGCAGCTTTGCTACAGGAGTCAGTTCCGAGCAGTACTTC. The chain recombines TRBV7-9 with TRBJ2-7; a possible D gene is TRBD1 (5 bases). CDR1 SEHNR and CDR2 FQNEAQ come from the germline V gene (reference sequence). V was pared by 3 bases and J by 6 bases, with 18 bases between. CDR3 length: 15 amino acids.

This clonotype was seen a few times. This chain connects TRBV20-1 to TRBJ2-7, with 10 bases aligning to TRBD2. Trimming took 5 bases from V and 0 from J; bases not matched to a gene: 4. The CDR3 covers 14 residues. Germline V gene data show CDR1 as DFQATT and CDR2 as SNEGSKA (reference sequence). The DNA of the CDR3 is TGCAGTGCTTTTAGCGGGGGGAGCTCCTACGAGCAGTACTTC. Translation: CSAFSGGSSYEQYF.

A few counts support this clonotype. The chain carries TRBV7-2 and TRBJ2-5; TRBD1 aligns across 7 bases. With 8 bases clipped from V and 2 bases from J, the junction kept 8 bases outside the gene matches. Germline V gene sequence: CDR1 SGHTA, CDR2 FQGNSA. The CDR3 extends over 14 amino acids. For the CDR3, the DNA is TGTGCCAGCCGACGGGGACAGAGACAAGAGACCCAGTACTTC. Amino acid sequence: CASRRGQRQETQYF.

V gene TRBV4-1 combines with J gene TRBJ1-1; TRBD1 matches at 8 bases. The CDR3 consists of 17 residues. The V gene's germline CDR1 is MGHRA and CDR2 YSYEKL. J gave up 0 bases and V 3 bases, and 9 bases lay outside the gene matches. CDR3 coding DNA: TGCGCCAGCAGCCAGCCACGGACAGGGCCAATGAACACTGAAGCTTTCTTT. Translated: CASSQPRTGPMNTEAFF.

This clonotype came up many times. The chain employs TRBV5-1 and TRBJ2-3; TRBD1 might be the D (5 bases). CDR1 SGHRS and CDR2 YFSETQ come from the germline V gene. The CDR3 is 15 residues long. Trimming took 4 bases from V and 0 from J, leaving 12 bases between them. The DNA of the CDR3 is TGCGCCAGCAGCACCGGACAAGTAAGCACAGATACGCAGTATTTT. It specifies CASSTGQVSTDTQYF.

The gene calls are TRBV4-3 and TRBJ2-3; 9 bases are a match to TRBD2. CDR1 is LGHNA and CDR2 is YSLEER in the germline V gene. Unmatched junction bases numbered 8, after V lost 1 base and J lost 3 bases. This CDR3 contains 17 residues. The DNA for the CDR3 is TGCGCCAGCAGCCAAGCATGGCTAGCGGGATTGACAGATACGCAGTATTTT. This sequence encodes CASSQAWLAGLTDTQYF.

This clonotype was counted between two and nine times. The chain carries TRBV23-1 and TRBJ2-2; 7 bases align to TRBD2. TRBV23-1 is an ORF, and what it does is uncertain. Losses at the gene ends were 6 bases for V and 0 bases for J; bases not matched to a gene: 7. The CDR3 has 16 amino acids. The CDR3 nucleotides are TGCGCCAGCAGGCCGTCGGGAGGCTCGAACACCGGGGAGCTGTTTTTT. It is translated as CASRPSGGSNTGELFF.

This clonotype was detected many times. The chain links TRBV7-9 to TRBJ2-7; perhaps D is TRBD1 or TRBD2 (5 bases each). In germline, CDR1 is SEHNR, CDR2 FQNEAQ (reference sequence). V dropped 0 bases and J dropped 0 bases, with 9 bases sitting between them. The CDR3 totals 15 residues. The chain's CDR3 is CASSLAGRISYEQYF. In nucleotides, the CDR3 is TGTGCCAGCAGCTTAGCGGGACGGATCTCCTACGAGCAGTACTTC.

This clonotype was seen more than once but under ten times. The chain joins TRBV6-2 or TRBV6-3 to TRBJ1-1, with D unclear. V shed 7 bases and J shed 3 bases, with 12 bases lying between them. CDR1 MNHEY and CDR2 SVGEGT come from the germline V gene. This CDR3 contains 13 residues. In nucleotides, the CDR3 is TGTGCCAGCACCTCAGACCCTTACACTGAAGCTTTCTTT. Its translation is CASTSDPYTEAFF.

CDR3 DNA: TGTGCCAGCAGCTTAGTAAAGGGGGATACGCAGTATTTT. Amino acids: CASSLVKGDTQYF. The V call is TRBV7-9, the J call TRBJ2-3; weak D call: TRBD1 (5 bases). This CDR3 is built from 13 residues. Germline lookup yields CDR1 SEHNR and CDR2 FQNEAQ (reference sequence). Trimming took off 1 base at V and 6 bases at J, with 8 bases between the two ends.

V is TRBV29-1 and J is TRBJ2-1, with D possibly TRBD1 on 5 matching bases. Germline assignment: CDR1 SQVTM and CDR2 ANQGSEA. The CDR3 sequence is 12 residues long. V gave up 7 bases and J gave up 5 bases, with 12 bases separating them. CDR3 in amino acids: CSAKQDDNEQFF. CDR3 sequence (DNA): TGCAGCGCCAAACAGGACGACAATGAGCAGTTCTTC.